A single sample gave rise to the 14 T cell receptor beta chains below, sequenced in a study of T cell responses to AZD1222 COVID-19 vaccine. Profiled with immunoSEQ multiplex PCR; TCRdb holds only in-frame clones, not every one. The sample contains 150,000 to 200,000 clones, 85% to 95% of which appear only once. The sequences come from peripheral blood, collected 28 days after the second AZD1222 dose. The source is an adult who received the AZD1222 COVID-19 vaccine.

The chain carries TRBV6-6 and TRBJ2-2; 13 bases agree with TRBD2. Germline CDR1 and CDR2: MNHNY and SVGAGI (reference sequence). This CDR3 is built from 17 residues. The V segment lost 5 bases and the J segment 5 bases; nucleotides outside the gene matches: 8. CDR3 residues: CASSRTSGGGLTGELFF. The CDR3, as DNA: TGTGCCAGCAGTCGGACTAGCGGGGGAGGACTAACCGGGGAGCTGTTTTTT.

The chain links TRBV7-2 to TRBJ2-5; either TRBD1 or TRBD2 may supply D (5 bases each). V gave up 4 bases and J gave up 5 bases, with 14 bases separating them. This CDR3 has 14 residues. The germline CDR1 and CDR2 sequences are SGHTA and FQGNSA. The CDR3 loop reads CASSSVAREETQYF. CDR3 DNA: TGTGCCAGCAGCTCGGTCGCCAGGGAGGAGACCCAGTACTTC.

The chain carries TRBV6-5 and TRBJ2-1; D remains ambiguous. The length of the CDR3 is 12 residues. Germline lookup yields CDR1 MNHEY and CDR2 SVGAGI. Trimming took off 7 bases at V and 6 bases at J, with 10 bases between the two ends. The CDR3 sequence: CASTRPGNEQFF. CDR3 coding DNA: TGTGCCAGCACCCGGCCCGGCAATGAGCAGTTCTTC.

This chain uses TRBV6-5 with TRBJ2-7, with 8 bases identical to TRBD2. The ends lost 2 bases at V and 3 bases at J; junction bases unmatched: 6. Per germline, CDR1 MNHEY and CDR2 SVGAGI. The CDR3 has 15 amino acids. The CDR3, as DNA: TGTGCCAGCAGTTACCGGGGGACTAGACACTACGAGCAGTACTTC. This encodes CASSYRGTRHYEQYF.

This sequence joins TRBV10-1 and TRBJ2-5; 9 nucleotides match TRBD2. Germline CDR1 WNHNN, CDR2 SYGVQD (reference sequence). The V and J ends lost 6 bases and 7 bases, in that order; junction bases with no gene match: 9. The CDR3 covers 14 residues. For the CDR3, the DNA is TGCGCCAGCAGCGTAGGGACTAGCAATGGGACCCAGTACTTC. Translated, it gives CASSVGTSNGTQYF.

A single count supports this clone. The chain recombines TRBV19 with TRBJ2-7, with 11 bases aligning to TRBD1. The germline V gene has CDR1 LNHDA and CDR2 SQIVND (reference sequence). V lost 3 bases, J lost 0 bases, and 1 base stayed unmatched. The CDR3 is 15 residues long. The DNA for the CDR3 is TGTGCCAGTAGTATCGGGACAGGGGGCTCCTACGAGCAGTACTTC. Translation gives CASSIGTGGSYEQYF.

The chain joins TRBV9 to TRBJ1-2; 8 bases are a match to TRBD1. The CDR3 runs to 12 residues. V lost 3 bases, J lost 6 bases, and 1 base stayed unmatched. Looked up from germline, CDR1 is SGDLS and CDR2 is YYNGEE. The CDR3 loop is CASSGTGNGYTF. In DNA form, the CDR3 reads TGTGCCAGCAGCGGGACAGGGAATGGCTACACCTTC.

This clone came up a few times. The chain has TRBV19 and TRBJ1-1; D gene unclear. Germline V gene data show CDR1 as LNHDA and CDR2 as SQIVND (reference sequence). This CDR3 region has 11 residues. V was clipped by 3 bases and J by 7 bases, with 6 bases between them. The chain's CDR3 is CASSIKVEAFF. The CDR3 DNA follows: TGTGCCAGTAGTATTAAAGTTGAAGCTTTCTTT.

The chain uses TRBV27 and TRBJ2-5; 10 bases agree with TRBD1. With 7 bases clipped from V and 5 bases from J, the junction kept 10 bases outside the gene matches. The CDR3 contains 15 residues. Germline V lookup: CDR1 MNHEY, CDR2 SMNVEV (reference sequence). Here the CDR3 reads CASNPTGGAGETQYF. In nucleotides, the CDR3 is TGTGCCAGCAACCCGACAGGGGGCGCAGGGGAGACCCAGTACTTC.

This chain uses TRBV28 with TRBJ1-6, with TRBD1 identical over 7 bases. Germline V gene data show CDR1 as MDHEN and CDR2 as SYDVKM. The CDR3 spans 15 residues. The V segment lost 6 bases and the J segment 7 bases; nucleotides outside the gene matches: 9. CDR3 in amino acids: CASRTPQGSNSPLHF. CDR3 nucleotides: TGTGCCAGCAGGACCCCACAGGGGTCCAATTCACCCCTCCACTTT. Variable domain in full (rest from reference TRBV28 and TRBJ1-6): DVKVTQSSRYLVKRTGEKVFLECVQDMDHENMFWYRQDPGLGLRLIYFSYDVKMKEKGDIPEGYSVSREKKERFSLILESASTNQTSMYLCASRTPQGSNSPLHFGNGTRLTVT.

The chain employs TRBV27 and TRBJ2-7, with D unresolved. V dropped 6 bases and J dropped 0 bases, with 15 bases sitting between them. Per germline, CDR1 MNHEY and CDR2 SMNVEV (reference sequence). The CDR3 is 15 amino acids. Here the CDR3 DNA reads TGTGCCAGCAGACTAAAATCCGGGCCCTCCTACGAGCAGTACTTC. Amino acids: CASRLKSGPSYEQYF.

The chain couples TRBV3-1 (or the pseudogene TRBV3-2) to TRBJ2-7; D is tentatively TRBD1 or TRBD2 (5 bases each). Trimming left V 0 bases short and J 3 bases short, with 18 bases between. The CDR3 loop spans 17 amino acids. CDR1 is LGHDT and CDR2 is YNNKEL in the germline V gene (reference sequence). The CDR3 DNA is TGTGCCAGCAGCCAAGATCGAGGGACCCTGTCAATCTACGAGCAGTACTTC. Encoded protein: CASSQDRGTLSIYEQYF.

This clone was observed a handful of times. The V call is TRBV18, the J call TRBJ2-3, with 8 bases matching TRBD1. CDR1 and CDR2 from the germline V gene are KGHSH and LQKENI. The V gene end was trimmed by 6 bases and the J gene end by 6 bases; junction bases not matched to a gene: 5. This CDR3 is built from 13 residues. This CDR3 is CASSNPGGDTQYF. For the CDR3, the DNA is TGTGCCAGCTCGAATCCAGGGGGCGATACGCAGTATTTT.

This clone appeared a single time. The chain links TRBV7-9 to TRBJ2-3; D possibly matches TRBD1 or TRBD2 (5 bases each). V lost 2 bases, J lost 1 base, and 10 bases lay in between. The CDR3 is made up of 15 amino acids. Germline CDR1 SEHNR, CDR2 FQNEAQ (reference sequence). CDR3 protein: CASSLYRGGTDTQYF. DNA of the CDR3: TGTGCCAGCAGCTTATATAGAGGGGGCACAGATACGCAGTATTTT.